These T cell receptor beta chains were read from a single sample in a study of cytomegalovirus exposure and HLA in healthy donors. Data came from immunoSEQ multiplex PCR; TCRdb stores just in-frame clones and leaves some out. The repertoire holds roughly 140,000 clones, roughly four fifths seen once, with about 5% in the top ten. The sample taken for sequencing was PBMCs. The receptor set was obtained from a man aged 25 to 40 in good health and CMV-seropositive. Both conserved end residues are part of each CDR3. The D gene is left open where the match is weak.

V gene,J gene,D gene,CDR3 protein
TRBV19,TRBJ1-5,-,CASNTRQGNQPQHF
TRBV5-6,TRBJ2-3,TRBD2,CAGGLAGAGDTQYF
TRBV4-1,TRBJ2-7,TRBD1,CASSKSQGATRLDEQYF
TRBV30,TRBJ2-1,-,CAWSSFGANEQFF
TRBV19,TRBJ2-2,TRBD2,CASGGGGELFF
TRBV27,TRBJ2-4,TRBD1,CASRPLIGQGYIQYF
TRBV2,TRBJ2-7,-,CASNSRDSRYEQYF
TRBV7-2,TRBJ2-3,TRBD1,CASSRRDRDADTQYF
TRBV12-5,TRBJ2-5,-,CASGLSFFETQYF
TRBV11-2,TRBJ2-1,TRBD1,CASSPIGVMGQSNNEQFF
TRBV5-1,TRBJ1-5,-,CASSSGRENQPQHF
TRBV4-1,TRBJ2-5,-,CASSQAYQETQYF
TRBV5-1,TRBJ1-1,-,CASSWTVDTEAFF
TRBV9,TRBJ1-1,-,CASSGRGGLEAFF
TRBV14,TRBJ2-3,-,CASSRLPSGTDTQYF
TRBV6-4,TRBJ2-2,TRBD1,CASRGQDTGELFF
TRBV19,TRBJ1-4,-,CASKEGLLQEKLFF
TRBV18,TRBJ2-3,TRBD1,CASSPRLTGAGDTQYF
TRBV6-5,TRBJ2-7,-,CASSYKGVPSYEQYF
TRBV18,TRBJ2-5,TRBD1,CASSLIGQGAGETQYF
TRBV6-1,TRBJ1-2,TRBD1,CASINEQGSFYGYTF
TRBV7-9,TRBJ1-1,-,CASSLIDGTDEAFF
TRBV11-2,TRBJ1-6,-,CASSLGAGLSPLHF
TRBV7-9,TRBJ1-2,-,CASSPPTGQRGYTF
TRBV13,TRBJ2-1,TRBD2,CASSLGGGAYNEQFF
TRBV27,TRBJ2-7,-,CASSRLRGRERYEQYF
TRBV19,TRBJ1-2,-,CASSIERSNYGYTF
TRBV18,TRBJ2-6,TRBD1,CASSPGTEVVAGANVLTF
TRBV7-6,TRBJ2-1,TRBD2,CASSPLTSGSKDEQFF
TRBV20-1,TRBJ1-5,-,CSNQGSLHF
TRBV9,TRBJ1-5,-,CASSPGGGQPQHF
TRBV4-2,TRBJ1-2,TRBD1,CATTGGDYGYTF
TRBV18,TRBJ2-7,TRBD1,CASSLNTGGGYEQYF
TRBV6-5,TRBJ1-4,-,CASSYQDKAGEKLFF
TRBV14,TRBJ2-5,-,CASSQDWGRVDQETQYF
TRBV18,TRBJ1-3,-,CASSPWVTDSGGYGNTIYF